This T cell receptor (beta chain) was retrieved from a study of T cell responses to AZD1222 COVID-19 vaccine listed by TCRdb under 2021. Concerning the study at large: TCR sequencing covered 233 trial participants: 207 given two doses of AZD1222 and 26 given two doses of MenACWY control vaccine. Trial participants were enrolled into age subgroups of 18-55, 56-69 and 70-plus years, which contained around 150, 28 and 57 TCR-sequenced participants, respectively. Overall study results and their limits: Most participants were white British and females outnumbered males, and the authors suggested that clonal diversity may have been underestimated. Spike-specific TCR breadth and depth rose significantly after two AZD1222 doses compared with day 0 and with MenACWY recipients. Because no day 14 peak-response samples were available, repertoires were characterized only after the peak T cell response. The vaccine-associated CD4 TCRs covered the entire spike protein, and the dominant responses fell in regions 160-218 and 743-854. Conclusions about previously exposed vaccinees are limited, since just six AZD1222 recipients were seropositive for SARS-CoV-2 at baseline. Reportedly, close to half of the unique spike-specific TCRs recognized epitopes lying outside the regions that are mutated in the B.1.351 and B.1.1.7 variants. In the small 56-69-year group, the increase in depth fell short of significance, most likely because of low power.

Remarks on this clone: No antigen is known for it. The input lacks base qualities; no much larger clone sits a single base away.

In the paper's terms, the time point label means: about 28 days (+/-7) after the second vaccine dose. This specimen's treatment or condition label, interpreted: meningococcal conjugate vaccine given as trial control. The vaccinee samples were drawn from two UK trials, COV001 and COV002, one of which was a single-blind randomized controlled phase 2/3 trial testing AZD1222 (ChAdOx1 nCoV-19) in healthy adults. For TCRbeta chain sequencing, PBMC samples were collected from trial participants at day 0 and at day 28 after the second dose. The CDR3 regions of human TCRbeta chains were analyzed by immunosequencing. Concerning the study's data processing: Repertoire TCRs were checked for matches against a reference library of SARS-CoV-2-specific TCRs that had been generated using the MIRA antigen-specificity platform. Breadth meant the fraction of unique TCRs that were SARS-CoV-2-associated, whereas depth meant the fraction of total T cells that were SARS-CoV-2-associated. Using the MIRA data, each spike-specific TCR was assigned both to the spike region to which the TCR was reactive and to a CD4 or CD8 class. Log10-transformed breadth and depth values were compared by one-way ANOVA with Sidak's multiple comparisons tests. Imported from immuneACCESS, the table was reduced by TCRdb to in-frame sequences with V and J called. These copies leave out some clones; in studies compared against another copy, an unresolved V gene accounts for under half, and the cause of the remainder is not known. V, J and clone size are those of that table, while D and trimming were read from the DNA. The sample data list tens of thousands of clones, and 88% of these were observed just once. Approximately 5% of the sample comes from the top ten.

Looking up the germline V gene yields CDR1 MNHEY and CDR2 SVGAGI. The cysteine opens and the phenylalanine closes a CDR3 of 13 amino acids. CDR3 DNA is the only sequence kept; it has 39 bases, read in frame from the first base. V is cut back by 6 bases and J by 7 bases, with 6 bases in the junction unmatched. The chain is assembled from TRBV6-5 and TRBJ1-2; the central 9 bases match TRBD1. Here the sequenced sample was peripheral blood, taken 28 days after the second dose of the MenACWY control vaccine. The source of this sequence is an adult who received the MenACWY meningococcal vaccine as a control. The CDR3: CASRRDRGSGYTF. The nucleotide sequence is given as TGTGCCAGCAGAAGAGACAGGGGGTCTGGCTACACCTTC.